Listed here is a single TCR beta chain. This clonotype was counted many times. The target of this receptor is not known. The input lacks base qualities; no much larger clone sits a single base away. Taken from cysteine to phenylalanine, the CDR3 has 18 residues. Kept here is only the CDR3 DNA, which spans 54 bases and is read in frame from base 1. CDR1 and CDR2 are read off the germline V gene as SGHRS and YFSETQ. V loses 4 bases of germline sequence and J loses 5 bases, and the interval between the two ends is 27 bases. Ophthalmopathy patients had moderately to severely active disease, with a Clinical Activity Score of 3 or more, a NOSPECS grade of 4 or more, and a disease duration of less than 3 months. Patients with uncontrolled infections, other autoimmune diseases, pregnancy or lactation were excluded. Diagnoses were based on clinical symptoms, serum thyroxine and TRAb, thyroid ultrasound and orbital computed tomography. PBMCs were separated from approximately 9.9 ml of fresh peripheral blood using Ficoll-Paque density gradient centrifugation. Total RNA was extracted using Trizol reagent, and RNA quality was assessed on an Agilent 2100 Bioanalyzer.

The source of the sample is a study of T cells in Graves' hyperthyroidism and ophthalmopathy (dated by TCRdb to the late 2010s). Background for the entire study: Peripheral blood was sampled at the time of initial diagnosis, prior to any treatment. For training and testing, the 80 to 100 patients in the discovery cohort were randomly divided in a 7:3 ratio. Following sampling, methimazole starting at 30 mg daily was given to hyperthyroidism patients, and high-dose intravenous methylprednisolone was given to ophthalmopathy patients. Thyroid tissue and blood T-cell repertoires from about 6 Graves' hyperthyroidism patients were also compared in the study. An independent validation cohort of about 19 hyperthyroidism patients and roughly 16 patients who later progressed to ophthalmopathy tested prospective prediction of ophthalmopathy. The paper describes TCR Vbeta CDR3 sequencing of 135 peripheral blood samples, made up of roughly 40 ophthalmopathy patients, some 80 hyperthyroidism patients and some 17 progressor patients. To identify distinguishing TCR V-J signatures, a discovery cohort of around 100 patients was used, comprising approximately 40 with Graves' ophthalmopathy and some 60 with stable Graves' hyperthyroidism. Summary of the overall study and its limitations: No statistical method was used to fix the sample size in advance, and group allocation was not hidden from the investigators. In validation, the model predicted progression to ophthalmopathy with 65% to 71% sensitivity and less than 80% specificity, a median of about 6 months before onset. In cross-validation, a model built on a 13 V-J signature told ophthalmopathy apart from stable hyperthyroidism with under 90% sensitivity and about 81% specificity, and in testing the same model reached 80%/75%. Most expanded thyroid clonotypes (frequency above 0.001) were also detected in blood, a finding suggesting that blood repertoires may reflect thyroid immune responses.

The TCR beta CDR3 regions were amplified from RNA transcripts. A first-round RT-PCR of the TCR CDR3 used the HTBI primer set with the Qiagen OneStep RT-PCR kit. Libraries were constructed in a second round of multiplex PCR, after which size selection and purification were carried out. Paired-end sequencing of the libraries was performed with 100 bp reads on an Illumina HiSeq2000. The paper's data handling went like this. SOAPnuke was used to process the raw data, throwing out any read that contained adapters or uncalled bases, had a mean Phred below 15, or lacked an exact constant-primer or identifier match. COPE v1.2.5 was used to merge the high-quality paired reads, and each unique nucleotide sequence was defined as a clonotype. MiTCR v1.1 was used to align the clonotypes against IMGT TRBV, TRBD and TRBJ reference segments. The analysis included only V-J combinations with a frequency above 0.0001, which together covered 99.2% of the repertoires. A TCS score was defined as the ratio of F50 (clonal expansion) to E x V (chaos), with BLOSUM62-based TCRdist applied between CDR3 peptides within each V-J. Welch's t-statistics and random forest reduced 514 V-J features to 13, which were used in a naive Bayes classifier (R e1071). TCRdb applied fastp at Q25 and MiXCR to the public reads, then kept only in-frame beta chains. Identical CDR3 proteins give one entry, which carries the most common genes and DNA. These V and J calls rely on TCRdb rather than the paper's analysis. In all, the sample holds fewer than 650,000 distinct CDR3 sequences, and 13% to 15% of those were seen once. More than 6% of the sample is held by the ten biggest clonotypes.

The sequencing input was blood. In this chain, TRBV5-1 is recombined with TRBJ2-5; the D segment could be TRBD1, given 9 matching bases. The clonotype was recovered from a young woman with Graves' ophthalmopathy. CDR3 loop: CASSQGQGAGAIGETQYF. The DNA sequence is given as TGCGCCAGCAGCCAGGGACAGGGAGCGGGGGCCATCGGCGAGACCCAGTACTTC.